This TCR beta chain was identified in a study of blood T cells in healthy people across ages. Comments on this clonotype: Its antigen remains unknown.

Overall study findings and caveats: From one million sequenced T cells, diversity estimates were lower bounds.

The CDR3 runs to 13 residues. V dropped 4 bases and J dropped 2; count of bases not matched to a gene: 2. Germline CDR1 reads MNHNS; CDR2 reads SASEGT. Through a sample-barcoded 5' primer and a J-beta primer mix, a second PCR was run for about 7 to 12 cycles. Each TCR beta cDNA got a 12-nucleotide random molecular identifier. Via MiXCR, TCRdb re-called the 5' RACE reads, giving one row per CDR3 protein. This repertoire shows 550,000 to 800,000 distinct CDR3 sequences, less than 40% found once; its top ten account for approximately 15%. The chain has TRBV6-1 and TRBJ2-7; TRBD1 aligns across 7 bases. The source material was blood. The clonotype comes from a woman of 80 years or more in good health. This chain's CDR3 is CASSGGQTYEQYF. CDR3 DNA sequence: TGTGCCAGCAGTGGGGGACAGACCTACGAGCAGTACTTC.